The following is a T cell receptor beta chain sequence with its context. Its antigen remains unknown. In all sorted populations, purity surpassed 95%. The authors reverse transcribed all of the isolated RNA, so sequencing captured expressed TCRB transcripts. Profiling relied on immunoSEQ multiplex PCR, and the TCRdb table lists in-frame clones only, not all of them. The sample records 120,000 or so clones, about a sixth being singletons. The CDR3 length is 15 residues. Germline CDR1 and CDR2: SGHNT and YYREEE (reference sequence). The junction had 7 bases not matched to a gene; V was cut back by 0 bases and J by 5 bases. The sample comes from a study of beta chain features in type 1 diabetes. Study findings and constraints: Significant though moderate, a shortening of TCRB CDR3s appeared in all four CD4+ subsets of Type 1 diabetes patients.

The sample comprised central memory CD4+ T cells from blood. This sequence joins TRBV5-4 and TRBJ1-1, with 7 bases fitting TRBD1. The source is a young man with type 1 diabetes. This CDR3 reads CASSLGQGKRTEAFF. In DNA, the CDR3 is TGTGCCAGCAGCTTGGGACAGGGAAAGAGGACTGAAGCTTTCTTT. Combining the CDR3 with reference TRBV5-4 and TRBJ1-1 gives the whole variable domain ETGVTQSPTHLIKTRGQQVTLRCSSQSGHNTVSWYQQALGQGPQFIFQYYREEENGRGNFPPRFSGLQFPNYSSELNVNALELDDSALYLCASSLGQGKRTEAFFGQGTRLTVV.